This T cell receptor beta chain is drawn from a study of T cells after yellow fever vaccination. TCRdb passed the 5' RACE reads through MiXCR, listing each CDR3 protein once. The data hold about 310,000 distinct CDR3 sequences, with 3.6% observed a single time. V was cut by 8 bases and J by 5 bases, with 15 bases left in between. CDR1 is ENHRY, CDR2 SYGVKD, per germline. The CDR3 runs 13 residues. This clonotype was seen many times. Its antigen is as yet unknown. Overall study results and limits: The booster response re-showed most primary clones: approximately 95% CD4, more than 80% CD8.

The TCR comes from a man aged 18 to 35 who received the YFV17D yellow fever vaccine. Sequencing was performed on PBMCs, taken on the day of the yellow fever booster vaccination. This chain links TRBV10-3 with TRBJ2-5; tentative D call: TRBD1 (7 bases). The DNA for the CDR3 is TGTGCCATCGGTCCCAGGGGGGACGAGACCCAGTACTTC. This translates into CAIGPRGDETQYF.